This T cell receptor (beta chain) was documented in a study of blood T cell repertoires in COVID-19. Study details: PBMCs, B-cell-depleted T cells, or T cells provided the cDNA or gDNA that made up the material.

The CDR3 contains 15 residues. Germline loops: CDR1 SGHAT, CDR2 FQNNGV. With 0 bases removed from V and 3 bases from J, the gap between germline ends came to 9 bases. Original handling: From reference gene primer amplification, estimates of nucleated cell counts were derived. Using immunoSEQ multiplex PCR, the repertoire was profiled, and TCRdb retains in-frame clones only, with some absent. Clone size and V and J calls were adopted from that table, with D and trimming inferred from the DNA. The sample lists hundreds of thousands of clones, 85% occurring once. The material sequenced was peripheral blood. The chain employs TRBV11-2 and TRBJ1-5; no firm D call. The receptor was derived from a woman younger than 35 with acute or convalescent COVID-19. CDR3 protein: CASSLDGVYNQPQHF. The CDR3, as DNA: TGTGCCAGCAGCTTAGACGGAGTCTACAATCAGCCCCAGCATTTT.